Listed below are T cell receptor beta chains from one sample, sequenced in a study of blood T cell repertoires in COVID-19. This table comes from immunoSEQ multiplex PCR, and its TCRdb copy is limited to in-frame clones, with some not included. Among fewer than 400,000 clones listed, around nine tenths were seen once. What was sequenced was peripheral blood. Source of these receptors: a human donor in a cohort sampled during active COVID-19. Both conserved end residues are part of each CDR3. A D gene is named only where the DNA matches it firmly. A row's size may be missing; if present it is once, few, many or a size class.

clone_size d_call j_call v_call cdr3_nt cdr3_aa
. . TRBJ2-7 TRBV7-2 TGTGCCAGCAGCTTGTGGGGGGCCTACGAGCAGTACTTC CASSLWGAYEQYF
. TRBD2 TRBJ2-1 TRBV5-1 TGCGCCAGCAGCGTTGGTATCCCTCTAGCGGGTGGCGTCAATGAGCAGTTCTTC CASSVGIPLAGGVNEQFF
once . TRBJ1-4 TRBV2 TGTGCCAGCAGTGATGGCAGGTTCAGGGAAAAACTGTTTTTT CASSDGRFREKLFF
. TRBD2 TRBJ2-5 TRBV11-2 TGTGCCAGCAGCTCTAGCGGGAGGGTGGAGACCCAGTACTTC CASSSSGRVETQYF
. . TRBJ2-3 TRBV30 TGTGCCTGGAGTGTTTCTCTTTCAGATACGCAGTATTTT CAWSVSLSDTQYF
. TRBD2 TRBJ2-4 TRBV29-1 TGCAGCGTTCGGGGGGGAGTGGCCGACACAAAAAACATTCAGTACTTC CSVRGGVADTKNIQYF
. . TRBJ1-1 TRBV30 TGTGCCTGGGGTCGACAGGCCCCTGAAGCTTTCTTT CAWGRQAPEAFF
. TRBD1 TRBJ1-2 TRBV19 TGTGCCAGTAGTACCCCCCGACAGGGGCTTAACTATGGCTACACCTTC CASSTPRQGLNYGYTF
. . TRBJ2-3 TRBV7-7 TGTGCCAGCAGCTCTACGGGGGTAGTCACAGATACGCAGTATTTT CASSSTGVVTDTQYF
. . TRBJ1-3 TRBV2 TGTGCCACCACGGGAGGGAGAGGAAACACCATATATTTT CATTGGRGNTIYF
. TRBD2 TRBJ2-3 TRBV24-1 TGTGCCACCAGTGATTTAGGCGGGAGGGTCGCAGATACGCAGTATTTT CATSDLGGRVADTQYF
. . TRBJ1-2 TRBV5-1 TGCGCCAGCAGCCGATCCTGGGGGGGTGGCTACACCTTC CASSRSWGGGYTF
few . TRBJ1-1 TRBV4-1 TGCGCCAGCAGCCACCCAGACAGCCTTGGCGCTGAAGCTTTCTTT CASSHPDSLGAEAFF
. . TRBJ1-3 TRBV5-6 TGTGCCAGCAGCTTGGGCGGGACCTTTCACTCTGGAAACACCATATATTTT CASSLGGTFHSGNTIYF